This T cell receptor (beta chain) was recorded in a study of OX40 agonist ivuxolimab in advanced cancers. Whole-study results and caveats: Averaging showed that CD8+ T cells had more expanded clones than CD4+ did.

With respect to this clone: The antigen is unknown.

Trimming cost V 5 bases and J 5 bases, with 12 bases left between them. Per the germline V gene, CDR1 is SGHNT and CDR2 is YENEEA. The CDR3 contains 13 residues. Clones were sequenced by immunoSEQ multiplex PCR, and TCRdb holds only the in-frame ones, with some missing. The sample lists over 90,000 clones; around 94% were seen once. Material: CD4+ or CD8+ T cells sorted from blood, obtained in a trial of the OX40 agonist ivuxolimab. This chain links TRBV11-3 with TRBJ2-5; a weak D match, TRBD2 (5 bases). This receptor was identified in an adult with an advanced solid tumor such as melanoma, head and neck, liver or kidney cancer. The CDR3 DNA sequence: TGTGCCAGCAGCCCCGCGCCGGGGGAGACCCAGTACTTC. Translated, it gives CASSPAPGETQYF.